The 17 T cell receptor beta chains listed next were all sequenced from one sample in a study of blood T cell repertoires in COVID-19. Here immunoSEQ multiplex PCR was the method, and the copy in TCRdb shows in-frame clones only, minus some. The sample records some 150,000 clones, roughly 86% being singletons. The sample was peripheral blood. Every receptor here comes from a woman aged 60-70 years with acute or convalescent COVID-19.

The chain recombines TRBV6-5 with TRBJ2-1, with D perhaps TRBD2 (5 bases). V shed 5 bases and J shed 5 bases, with 13 bases lying between them. Germline loops: CDR1 MNHEY, CDR2 SVGAGI. This CDR3 spans 14 amino acids. DNA of the CDR3: TGTGCCAGCAGTAGTCGGACTCCGCACAATGAGCAGTTCTTC. It yields the protein CASSSRTPHNEQFF.

The chain joins TRBV6-5 to TRBJ2-7; 10 nucleotides align to TRBD1. V dropped 6 bases and J dropped 3; count of bases not matched to a gene: 8. The CDR3 is 15 amino acids. The germline gives CDR1 MNHEY, CDR2 SVGAGI. CDR3 DNA sequence: TGTGCCAGCAGGTCGGACAGGGGGGGGTACTACGAGCAGTACTTC. Translated, it gives CASRSDRGGYYEQYF.

This chain connects TRBV5-1 to TRBJ1-3; D unresolved. The germline gives CDR1 SGHRS, CDR2 YFSETQ. Deletions cut 4 bases from V and 4 bases from J, with 15 bases between. CDR3 length equals 15 residues. CDR3 in amino acids: CASSDQRVAGNTIYF. The CDR3 DNA reads TGCGCCAGCAGCGACCAGCGGGTTGCGGGAAACACCATATATTTT.

This chain joins TRBV19 and TRBJ2-4, with a weak D call TRBD2 (6 bases). Deletions cut 7 bases from V and 2 bases from J, with 9 bases between. Germline lookup yields CDR1 LNHDA and CDR2 SQIVND (reference sequence). The CDR3 is 13 amino acids. CDR3 DNA sequence: TGTGCCAGTACCGGGGGTACCAAAAACATTCAGTACTTC. Its translation: CASTGGTKNIQYF.

This clone turned up a few times. The J gene is TRBJ2-2, the V gene TRBV5-1, with D hard to call. V was pared by 0 bases and J by 0 bases, with 6 bases between. CDR1 and CDR2 from the germline V gene are SGHRS and YFSETQ. The CDR3 is made up of 15 amino acids. CDR3 nucleotide sequence: TGCGCCAGCAGCTTGGCAGGCCCGAACACCGGGGAGCTGTTTTTT. It translates to CASSLAGPNTGELFF.

In this sample, this clone turned up once. The rearrangement links TRBV10-1 to TRBJ2-3, with 9 bases identical to TRBD2. The CDR3 is made up of 15 amino acids. V lost 6 bases, J lost 4 bases, and 8 bases stayed unmatched. Germline V gene sequence: CDR1 WNHNN, CDR2 SYGVQD (reference sequence). CDR3 DNA sequence: TGCGCCAGCAGCCGTGGGGCGGGGGGGTCAGATACGCAGTATTTT. Its translation is CASSRGAGGSDTQYF.

This clone was observed once. CDR3 loop: CASSLSGGISNEQFF. CDR3 sequence (DNA): TGTGCCAGCAGTTTAAGTGGGGGGATTTCAAATGAGCAGTTCTTC. V gene TRBV27 combines with J gene TRBJ2-1; TRBD2 is a possible D gene (6 bases). Trimming took off 2 bases at V and 7 bases at J, with 15 bases between the two ends. There are 15 residues in the CDR3. Germline V CDR1 and CDR2: MNHEY, SMNVEV (reference sequence).

This chain joins TRBV5-1 and TRBJ2-6, with a weak D call TRBD2 (5 bases). Germline CDR1 reads SGHRS; CDR2 reads YFSETQ. The ends were cut back, 3 bases at V and 2 bases at J, with 9 bases in the middle. This CDR3 has 15 residues. The CDR3 DNA reads TGCGCCAGCAGCTCCGCGGGTACTGGGGCCAACGTCCTGACTTTC. Protein: CASSSAGTGANVLTF. Drawing the rest from reference TRBV5-1 and TRBJ2-6, the complete variable domain is KAGVTQTPRYLIKTRGQQVTLSCSPISGHRSVSWYQQTPGQGLQFLFEYFSETQRNKGNFPGRFSGRQFSNSRSEMNVSTLELGDSALYLCASSSAGTGANVLTFGAGSRLTVL.

The V call is TRBV19, the J call TRBJ1-5; D unclear. This CDR3 spans 12 amino acids. V lost 3 bases to trimming and J lost 6 bases, with 6 bases between them. CDR1 LNHDA and CDR2 SQIVND come from the germline V gene (reference sequence). CDR3 sequence: CASSIYRQPQHF. CDR3 sequence (DNA): TGTGCCAGTAGTATCTACCGTCAGCCCCAGCATTTT.

CDR3 sequence: CASSKTGRTGELFF. DNA of the CDR3: TGTGCCAGCTCAAAGACAGGGAGGACCGGGGAGCTGTTTTTT. The chain is built from TRBV18 and TRBJ2-2; D perhaps matches TRBD1 (7 bases). This CDR3 region has 14 residues. V was shortened by 5 bases and J by 5 bases, with 12 bases between the two germline ends. Germline V CDR1 and CDR2: KGHSH, LQKENI. Using reference TRBV18 and TRBJ2-2 for the parts outside the CDR3, the full variable domain is NAGVMQNPRHLVRRRGQEARLRCSPMKGHSHVYWYRQLPEEGLKFMVYLQKENIIDESGMPKERFSAEFPKEGPSILRIQQVVRGDSAAYFCASSKTGRTGELFFGEGSRLTVL.

This chain links TRBV9 with TRBJ2-2; D call uncertain. In germline, CDR1 is SGDLS, CDR2 YYNGEE. Trimming took 5 bases from V and 0 from J, leaving 8 bases between them. There are 14 residues in the CDR3. CDR3 coding DNA: TGTGCCAGCAGTCTGGCCCCGAACACCGGGGAGCTGTTTTTT. Translating gives CASSLAPNTGELFF.

CDR3 coding DNA: TGTGCCAGCACCTCGGAAAAGAGGGGAAACACCATATATTTT. It translates to CASTSEKRGNTIYF. The chain has TRBV2 and TRBJ1-3, with D unresolved. Germline assignment: CDR1 SNHLY and CDR2 FYNNEI. The CDR3 spans 14 residues. The V end was cut by 7 bases, the J end by 4 bases, with 14 bases between.

The count of this clone is one. The rearrangement uses TRBV25-1 and TRBJ1-1, with D maybe TRBD1 (6 bases). This CDR3 has 16 residues. Germline-derived CDR1 and CDR2 are MGHDK and SYGVNS. Deletions cut 1 base from V and 5 bases from J, with 17 bases between. CDR3 amino acids: CASSESVTGSDTEAFF. The CDR3 DNA reads as TGTGCCAGCAGTGAATCCGTGACAGGATCGGATACTGAAGCTTTCTTT.

Concerning this clone itself: A junction boundary mismatches the germline segment, possibly from a read error. The rearrangement joins TRBV7-7 to TRBJ2-5; D is possibly TRBD2 (5 bases). There are 15 residues in the CDR3. CDR1 and CDR2 from the germline V gene are SSHAT and FNYEAQ (reference sequence). The CDR3 loop reads CASSRGVGVKETQYF. In DNA form, the CDR3 reads TGTGCTAGCAGCCGCGGTGTCGGGGTAAAAGAGACCCAGTACTTC.

CDR3 sequence (DNA): TGCAGCGTTGAACAGGGTTCAGCTTTCTTT. It yields the protein CSVEQGSAFF. V is TRBV29-1 and J is TRBJ1-1, with D perhaps TRBD1 (5 bases). CDR3 size: 10 residues. Germline CDR1 SQVTM, CDR2 ANQGSEA. V gave up 2 bases and J gave up 10 bases, with 8 bases separating them.

This chain links TRBV7-9 with TRBJ2-1, with TRBD1 as a possible D gene (6 bases). Germline assignment: CDR1 SEHNR and CDR2 FQNEAQ (reference sequence). V gave up 2 bases and J gave up 0 bases, with 8 bases separating them. This CDR3 comprises 15 residues. CDR3 coding DNA: TGTGCCAGCAGCTTAATAGGGGGCTCCTACAATGAGCAGTTCTTC. It encodes CASSLIGGSYNEQFF.

Concerning this clone: The identical CDR3 is also encoded by other nucleotide sequences in the sample. This chain uses TRBV2 with TRBJ2-1, with 8 bases that match TRBD1. The V gene's germline CDR1 is SNHLY and CDR2 FYNNEI. J gave up 1 base and V 6 bases, and 8 bases lay outside the gene matches. The CDR3 totals 16 residues. CDR3: CASSLGTGGSYNEQFF. In DNA, the CDR3 is TGTGCCAGCAGCCTCGGGACAGGAGGGTCCTACAATGAGCAGTTCTTC.